What follows are 18 T cell receptor beta chains derived from one specimen sequenced in a study of beta chain features in type 1 diabetes (dated by TCRdb to between 2017 and 2018). The library was made by the immunoSEQ multiplex PCR assay. All of the isolated RNA was reverse transcribed with the High Capacity cDNA Reverse Transcription Kit, so expressed TCRB transcripts were sequenced. In its TCRdb copy, this immuneACCESS table keeps in-frame sequences only and misses some clones. Where compared with another copy, unresolved V genes explain less than half of these, and the others have no known cause. The table for this sample lists about 140,000 clones; 9% to 10% of them were counted only once. The top ten hold 0.65% of the sample. Source material: central memory CD4+ T cells from blood. These receptors all stem from a woman between 35 and 50 years old in good health.

The rearrangement joins TRBV19 to TRBJ1-1, with a weak D call TRBD1 (6 bases). The V end was cut by 3 bases, the J end by 4 bases, with 12 bases between. The CDR3 sequence is 14 residues long. Germline V gene lookup returns CDR1 LNHDA and CDR2 SQIVND (reference sequence). The CDR3 loop is CASSIKGVGTEAFF. The CDR3 coding sequence is TGTGCCAGTAGTATTAAGGGGGTCGGCACTGAAGCTTTCTTT.

V usage is TRBV7-9 and J usage is TRBJ2-3, with 8 bases identical to TRBD1. CDR1 is SEHNR, CDR2 FQNEAQ, per germline (reference sequence). The V segment lost 2 bases and the J segment 4 bases; nucleotides outside the gene matches: 5. CDR3 length: 15 residues. The CDR3 reads CASSLRQGLADTQYF. The DNA of the CDR3 is TGTGCCAGCAGCTTAAGACAGGGGCTAGCAGATACGCAGTATTTT.

This clone is a singleton in its sample. V is TRBV4-1 and J is TRBJ2-7, with D perhaps TRBD1 (5 bases). The CDR3 has 15 amino acids. Between the trimmed V and J ends, which lost 1 base and 2 bases, there was a span of 12 bases. Germline V gene sequence: CDR1 MGHRA, CDR2 YSYEKL. CDR3 sequence reads: CASSQGLDTAYEQYF. DNA of the CDR3: TGCGCCAGCAGCCAAGGCCTGGACACCGCCTACGAGCAGTACTTC.

This clone occurred a few times. The chain combines TRBV7-2 with TRBJ2-3, with TRBD2 matching 7 bases. V was clipped by 1 base and J by 0 bases; unmatched bases: 4. CDR3 size: 16 residues. Germline V lookup: CDR1 SGHTA, CDR2 FQGNSA. CDR3 in amino acids: CASSLEGRGSTDTQYF. DNA for the CDR3: TGTGCCAGCAGCTTAGAAGGGAGGGGAAGCACAGATACGCAGTATTTT.

The chain couples TRBV29-1 to TRBJ1-5; TRBD1 agrees at 10 bases. The J segment lost 6 bases and the V segment lost 5 bases, leaving 4 bases of the junction unmatched. The CDR3 is 13 amino acids. Germline V gene data show CDR1 as SQVTM and CDR2 as ANQGSEA. For the CDR3, the DNA is TGCAGCGTTTCCGGGACAGGGGCTCAGCCCCAGCATTTT. Translation: CSVSGTGAQPQHF.

This clone occurred a few times. The chain joins TRBV5-1 to TRBJ2-7; TRBD2 matches 7 bases. This CDR3 is 14 amino acids long. With V trimmed by 4 bases and J by 7 bases, 11 bases remained unmatched. From germline, CDR1 is SGHRS and CDR2 YFSETQ. The CDR3 DNA follows: TGCGCCAGCAGCCTTCGTGTGTCAGCGGGGGAGCAGTACTTC. Residues: CASSLRVSAGEQYF.

This clone was counted only a few times. V is TRBV19 and J is TRBJ2-1; 8 nucleotides align to TRBD2. V dropped 3 bases and J dropped 8; count of bases not matched to a gene: 12. The CDR3 spans 16 residues. From germline, CDR1 is LNHDA and CDR2 SQIVND (reference sequence). The CDR3 sequence is CASSIRLVAGNHEQFF. CDR3 coding DNA: TGTGCCAGTAGTATCCGGTTAGTAGCGGGGAATCATGAGCAGTTCTTC.

This clone showed up just a few times. The chain is built from TRBV11-2 and TRBJ2-7, with unresolved D. Per germline, CDR1 SGHAT and CDR2 FQNNGV. This CDR3 region has 12 residues. V was shortened by 0 bases and J by 3 bases, with 3 bases between the two germline ends. CDR3 DNA: TGTGCCAGCAGCTTAGACGTCTACGAGCAGTACTTC. Translating gives CASSLDVYEQYF. The full variable domain, its missing parts supplied by reference TRBV11-2 and TRBJ2-7, is EAGVAQSPRYKIIEKRQSVAFWCNPISGHATLYWYQQILGQGPKLLIQFQNNGVVDDSQLPKDRFSAERLKGVDSTLKIQPAKLEDSAVYLCASSLDVYEQYFGPGTRLTVT.

The table lists this clone with many counts. The V call is TRBV7-2, the J call TRBJ2-2; D is undetermined. V was cut by 3 bases and J by 6 bases, with 11 bases left in between. The CDR3 runs to 14 residues. Germline values: CDR1 SGHTA, CDR2 FQGNSA. The CDR3, as DNA: TGTGCCAGCAGCTTTCACGTCGGTCCCGGGGAGCTGTTTTTT. Protein: CASSFHVGPGELFF.

This chain links TRBV9 with TRBJ1-1; the D is unclear. The germline V gene encodes CDR1 SGDLS and CDR2 YYNGEE. V gave up 0 bases and J gave up 0 bases, with 6 bases separating them. CDR3 size: 14 residues. The CDR3 here is CASSVGALNTEAFF. DNA of the CDR3: TGTGCCAGCAGCGTAGGGGCCTTGAACACTGAAGCTTTCTTT.

This clone was observed a few times. This rearrangement joins TRBV5-1 to TRBJ2-7, with TRBD1 matching 9 bases. The CDR3 covers 16 residues. The germline CDR1 and CDR2 sequences are SGHRS and YFSETQ. After removal of 3 bases from V and 4 bases from J, the junction contained 11 bases not matched to a gene. The CDR3 DNA is TGCGCCAGCAGCTATGTCGTGGGACAGGGCTCGTACGAGCAGTACTTC. It is translated as CASSYVVGQGSYEQYF. The full variable domain, completed using reference TRBV5-1 and TRBJ2-7, is KAGVTQTPRYLIKTRGQQVTLSCSPISGHRSVSWYQQTPGQGLQFLFEYFSETQRNKGNFPGRFSGRQFSNSRSEMNVSTLELGDSALYLCASSYVVGQGSYEQYFGPGTRLTVT.

V and J are TRBV27 and TRBJ2-3; 10 positions agree with TRBD2. The CDR3 length is 16 residues. Germline-derived CDR1 and CDR2 are MNHEY and SMNVEV (reference sequence). V shed 6 bases and J 5 bases; nucleotides not matched to a gene: 11. The CDR3: CASRLSGGALVDTQYF. The CDR3 nucleotides read TGTGCCAGCAGGCTAAGCGGGGGGGCGTTGGTAGATACGCAGTATTTT.

This chain joins TRBV19 and TRBJ2-1, with 10 bases matching TRBD2. From germline, CDR1 is LNHDA and CDR2 SQIVND (reference sequence). V was pared by 2 bases and J by 7 bases, with 11 bases of the junction left unmatched. The CDR3 has 17 residues. CDR3 region: CASSITRSGGGPNEQFF. The DNA for the CDR3 is TGTGCCAGTAGTATAACTCGGAGCGGGGGGGGACCGAATGAGCAGTTCTTC.

This clone was detected a few times. V gene TRBV29-1 combines with J gene TRBJ2-1, with 7 bases lining up with TRBD2. Looked up from germline, CDR1 is SQVTM and CDR2 is ANQGSEA. CDR3 length: 13 residues. V dropped 4 bases and J dropped 4; count of bases not matched to a gene: 4. CDR3 residues: CSVVSSGYNEQFF. The CDR3 DNA follows: TGCAGCGTTGTGTCTAGCGGTTACAATGAGCAGTTCTTC.

The genes are TRBV5-1 and TRBJ1-2; 9 nucleotides match TRBD1. CDR1 and CDR2 (germline): SGHRS, YFSETQ. The CDR3 is 16 residues long. Germline trimming cut 1 base from V and 3 bases from J; bases unmatched to any gene: 7. The CDR3 loop reads CASSLSPGQGDYGYTF. The CDR3 bases are TGCGCCAGCAGCTTGTCCCCGGGACAGGGCGACTATGGCTACACCTTC.

This clone was detected a few times. The rearrangement joins TRBV7-2 to TRBJ1-2, with 10 positions matching TRBD1. Germline V gene lookup returns CDR1 SGHTA and CDR2 FQGNSA. This CDR3 is built from 14 residues. Trimming removed 5 bases from V and 14 bases from J; junction bases left unmatched: 14. The DNA for the CDR3 is TGTGCCAGCAGCCGCCGACAGGGGGCGCGGGGGGGGACCTTC. Its protein product is CASSRRQGARGGTF.

This clone showed up just a few times. V gene TRBV15 combines with J gene TRBJ1-2; the D gene is possibly TRBD1 (5 bases). The CDR3 runs to 15 residues. Germline loops: CDR1 LNHNV, CDR2 YYDKDF (reference sequence). Between the trimmed V and J ends, which lost 0 bases and 4 bases, there was a span of 12 bases. As DNA, the CDR3 is TGTGCCACCAGCAGAGATCAAGGGCAGGGCTATGGCTACACCTTC. It specifies CATSRDQGQGYGYTF.

This clone was counted between two and nine times. The chain employs TRBV4-2 and TRBJ2-1; D may be TRBD1 (5 bases). This CDR3 comprises 16 residues. The V and J ends lost 2 bases and 7 bases respectively, with 18 bases between them. Germline lookup yields CDR1 LGHNA and CDR2 YNFKEQ. The CDR3 coding sequence is TGTGCCAGCAGCCAACATGGACACCCCACCGGGAATGAGCAGTTCTTC. Protein: CASSQHGHPTGNEQFF.